What follows describes a single TCR beta chain. As yet, its antigen is unknown. V was clipped by 4 bases and J by 2 bases, with 5 bases between them. Germline V CDR1 and CDR2: LNHDA, SQIVND (reference sequence). CDR3 length: 13 amino acids. The data belong to a study of breast tumors, draining lymph nodes, adjacent tissues. Axillary draining lymph nodes of breast cancer patients supplied the node samples. General study points: Compared with basal-like, luminal-like tumors shared significantly more repertoire with nontumor tissue. Tumor TCR diversity was below lymph nodes but above nontumor tissue.

A single record per CDR3 protein comes from TCRdb applying MiXCR to the multiplex PCR reads. The data hold 200,000 to 250,000 distinct CDR3 sequences, with less than 45% observed a single time. The origin of this receptor is a female donor with breast cancer. Some clones in this sample may be carry-over from other donors' samples. Sequences were obtained from axillary lymph node tissue. The chain recombines TRBV19 with TRBJ1-4; the D is unclear. The CDR3, as DNA: TGTGCCAGTAGTAGGAGGACTAATGAAAAACTGTTTTTT. Its protein is CASSRRTNEKLFF.